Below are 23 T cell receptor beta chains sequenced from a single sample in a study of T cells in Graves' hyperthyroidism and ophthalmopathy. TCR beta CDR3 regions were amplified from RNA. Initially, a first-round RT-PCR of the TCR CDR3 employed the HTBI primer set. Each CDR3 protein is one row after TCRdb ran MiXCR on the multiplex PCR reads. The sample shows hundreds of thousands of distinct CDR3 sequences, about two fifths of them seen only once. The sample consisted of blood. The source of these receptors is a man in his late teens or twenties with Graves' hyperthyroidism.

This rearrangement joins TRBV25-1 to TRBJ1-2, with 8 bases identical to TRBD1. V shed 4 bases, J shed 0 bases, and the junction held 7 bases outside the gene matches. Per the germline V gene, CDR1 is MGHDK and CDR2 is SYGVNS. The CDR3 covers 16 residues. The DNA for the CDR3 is TGTGCCAGCAGTGGGTGGGGGGGACAGGCTAACTATGGCTACACCTTC. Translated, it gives CASSGWGGQANYGYTF.

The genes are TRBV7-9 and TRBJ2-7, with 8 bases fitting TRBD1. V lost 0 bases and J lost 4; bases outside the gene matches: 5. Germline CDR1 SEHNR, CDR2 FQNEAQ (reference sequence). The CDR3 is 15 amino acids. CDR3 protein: CASSLAGQGAYEQYF. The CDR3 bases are TGTGCCAGCAGCTTAGCTGGGCAGGGGGCGTACGAGCAGTACTTC.

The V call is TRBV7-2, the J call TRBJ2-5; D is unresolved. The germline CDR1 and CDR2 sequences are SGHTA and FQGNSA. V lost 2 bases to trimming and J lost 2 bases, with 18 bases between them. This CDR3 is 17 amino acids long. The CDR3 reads CASSLSPMTPRQETQYF. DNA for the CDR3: TGTGCCAGCAGCTTATCGCCGATGACCCCAAGGCAAGAGACCCAGTACTTC.

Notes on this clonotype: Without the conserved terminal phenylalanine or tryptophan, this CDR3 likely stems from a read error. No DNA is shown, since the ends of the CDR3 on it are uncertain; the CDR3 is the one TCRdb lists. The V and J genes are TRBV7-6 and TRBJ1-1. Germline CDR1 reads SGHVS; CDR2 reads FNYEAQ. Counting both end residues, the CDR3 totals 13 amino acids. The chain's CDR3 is CASSLAENTEAFS.

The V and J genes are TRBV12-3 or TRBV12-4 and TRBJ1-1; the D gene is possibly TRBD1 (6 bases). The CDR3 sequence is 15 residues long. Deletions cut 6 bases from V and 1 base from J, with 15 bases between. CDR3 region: CASRISDRTNTEAFF. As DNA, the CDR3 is TGTGCCAGCAGAATCTCTGACAGGACGAACACTGAAGCTTTCTTT.

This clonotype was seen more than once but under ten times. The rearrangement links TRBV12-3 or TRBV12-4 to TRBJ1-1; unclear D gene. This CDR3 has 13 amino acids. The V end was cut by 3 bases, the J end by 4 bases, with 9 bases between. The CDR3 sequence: CASSFGHGTEAFF. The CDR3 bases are TGTGCCAGCAGTTTCGGGCACGGCACTGAAGCTTTCTTT.

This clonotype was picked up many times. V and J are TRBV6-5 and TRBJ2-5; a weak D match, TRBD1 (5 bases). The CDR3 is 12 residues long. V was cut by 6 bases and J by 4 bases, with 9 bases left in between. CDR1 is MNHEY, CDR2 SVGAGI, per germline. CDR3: CASRPQGETQYF. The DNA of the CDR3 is TGTGCCAGCAGACCTCAGGGAGAGACCCAGTACTTC.

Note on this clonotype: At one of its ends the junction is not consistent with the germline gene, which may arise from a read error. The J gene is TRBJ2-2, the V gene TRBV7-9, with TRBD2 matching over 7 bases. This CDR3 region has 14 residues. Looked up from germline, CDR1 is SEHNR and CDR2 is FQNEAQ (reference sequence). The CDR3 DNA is TGCGCCAGCAGCCAAGATCGGGGGGCCGGGGAGCTGTTTTTT. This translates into CASSQDRGAGELFF.

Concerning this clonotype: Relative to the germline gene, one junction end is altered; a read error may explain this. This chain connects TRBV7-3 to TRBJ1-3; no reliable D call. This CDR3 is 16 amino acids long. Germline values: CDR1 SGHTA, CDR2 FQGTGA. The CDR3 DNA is TGTGCCAGCAGCCCACTGGACGGAGCGGGAGGGAACATCATATATTTT. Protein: CASSPLDGAGGNIIYF. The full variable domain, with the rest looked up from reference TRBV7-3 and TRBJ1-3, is GAGVSQTPSNKVTEKGKYVELRCDPISGHTALYWYRQSLGQGPEFLIYFQGTGAADDSGLPNDRFFAVRPEGSVSTLKIQRTERGDSAVYLCASSPLDGAGGNIIYFGEGSWLTVV.

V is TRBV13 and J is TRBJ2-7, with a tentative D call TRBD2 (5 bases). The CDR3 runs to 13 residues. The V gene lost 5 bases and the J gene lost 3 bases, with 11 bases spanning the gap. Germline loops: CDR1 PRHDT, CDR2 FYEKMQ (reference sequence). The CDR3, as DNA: TGTGCCAGCAGCGCGGGCCCACTCTACGAGCAGTACTTC. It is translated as CASSAGPLYEQYF. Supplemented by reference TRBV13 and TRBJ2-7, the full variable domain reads AAGVIQSPRHLIKEKRETATLKCYPIPRHDTVYWYQQGPGQDPQFLISFYEKMQSDKGSIPDRFSAQQFSDYHSELNMSSLELGDSALYFCASSAGPLYEQYFGPGTRLTVT.

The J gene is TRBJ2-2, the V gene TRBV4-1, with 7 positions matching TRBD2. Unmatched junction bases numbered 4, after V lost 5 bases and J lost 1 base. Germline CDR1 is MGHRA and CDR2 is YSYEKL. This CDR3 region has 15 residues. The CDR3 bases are TGCGCCAGCAGCGGGAGGGACCTGAACACCGGGGAGCTGTTTTTT. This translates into CASSGRDLNTGELFF.

The CDR3 region is CSSYRGAQRTNEKLFF. CDR3 nucleotide sequence: TGCAGCAGTTACAGGGGAGCCCAGAGGACTAATGAAAAACTGTTTTTT. The rearrangement uses TRBV29-1 and TRBJ1-4; 7 bases are shared with TRBD1. The germline V gene has CDR1 SQVTM and CDR2 ANQGSEA. This CDR3 comprises 16 residues. V was pared by 8 bases and J by 2 bases, with 14 bases of the junction left unmatched.

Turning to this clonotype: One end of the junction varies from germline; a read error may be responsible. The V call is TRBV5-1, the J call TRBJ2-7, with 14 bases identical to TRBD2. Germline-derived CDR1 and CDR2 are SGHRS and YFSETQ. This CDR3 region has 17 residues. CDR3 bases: TGTGCCAGCAGCGGAGGACTAGCGGGGGGTCACCATTACGAGCAGTACTTC. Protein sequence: CASSGGLAGGHHYEQYF.

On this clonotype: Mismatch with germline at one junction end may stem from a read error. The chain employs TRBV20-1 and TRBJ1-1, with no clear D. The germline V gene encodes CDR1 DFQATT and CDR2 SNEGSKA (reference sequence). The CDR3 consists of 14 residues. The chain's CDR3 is CSARREAGNTEVFF. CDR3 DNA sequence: TGCAGTGCTAGAAGGGAGGCCGGGAACACTGAAGTTTTCTTT.

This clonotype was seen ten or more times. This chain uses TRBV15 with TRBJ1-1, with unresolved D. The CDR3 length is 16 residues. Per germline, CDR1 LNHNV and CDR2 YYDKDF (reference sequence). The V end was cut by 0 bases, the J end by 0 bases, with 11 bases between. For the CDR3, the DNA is TGTGCCACCAGCAGAGAGGGTGGCGGGGTGAACACTGAAGCTTTCTTT. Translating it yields CATSREGGGVNTEAFF.

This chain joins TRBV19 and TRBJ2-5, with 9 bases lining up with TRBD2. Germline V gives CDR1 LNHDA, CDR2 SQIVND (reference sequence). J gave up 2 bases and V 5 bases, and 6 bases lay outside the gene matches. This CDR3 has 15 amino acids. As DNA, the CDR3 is TGTGCCAGTAGTCGAATAGCGGGGGTACAAGAGACCCAGTACTTC. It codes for CASSRIAGVQETQYF.

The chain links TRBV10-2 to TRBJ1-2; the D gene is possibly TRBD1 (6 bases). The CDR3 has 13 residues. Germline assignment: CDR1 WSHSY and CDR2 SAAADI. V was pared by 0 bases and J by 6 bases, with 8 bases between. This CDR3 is CASSESTGNGYTF. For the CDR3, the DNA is TGCGCCAGCAGTGAGTCGACAGGCAATGGCTACACCTTC.

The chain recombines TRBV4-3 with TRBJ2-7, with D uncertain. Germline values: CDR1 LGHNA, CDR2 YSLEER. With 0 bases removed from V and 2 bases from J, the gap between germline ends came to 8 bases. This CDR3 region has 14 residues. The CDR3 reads CASSQDLGAYEQYF. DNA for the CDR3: TGCGCCAGCAGCCAAGACCTTGGCGCCTACGAGCAGTACTTC.

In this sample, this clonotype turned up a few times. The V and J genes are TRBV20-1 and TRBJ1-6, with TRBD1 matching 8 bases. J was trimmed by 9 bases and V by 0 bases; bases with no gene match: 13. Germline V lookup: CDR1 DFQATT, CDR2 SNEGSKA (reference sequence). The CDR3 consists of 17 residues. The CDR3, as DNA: TGCAGTGCTAGAGATATTCAAGCCCAGGGGGCAAGTTCACCCCTCCACTTT. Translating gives CSARDIQAQGASSPLHF.

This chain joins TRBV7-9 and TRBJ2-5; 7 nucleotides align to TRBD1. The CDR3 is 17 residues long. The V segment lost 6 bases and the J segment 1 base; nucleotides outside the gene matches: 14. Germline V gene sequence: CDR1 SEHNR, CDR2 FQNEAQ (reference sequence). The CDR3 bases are TGTGCCAGCAGTCCCCGAGGGGGCGCCAGACCCCAAGAGACCCAGTACTTC. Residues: CASSPRGGARPQETQYF.

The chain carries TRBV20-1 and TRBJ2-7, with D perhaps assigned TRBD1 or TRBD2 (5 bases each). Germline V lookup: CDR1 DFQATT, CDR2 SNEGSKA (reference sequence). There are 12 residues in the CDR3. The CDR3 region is CSSSPGLGEQYF. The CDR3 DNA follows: TGCAGCAGCTCGCCGGGGCTTGGCGAGCAGTACTTC.

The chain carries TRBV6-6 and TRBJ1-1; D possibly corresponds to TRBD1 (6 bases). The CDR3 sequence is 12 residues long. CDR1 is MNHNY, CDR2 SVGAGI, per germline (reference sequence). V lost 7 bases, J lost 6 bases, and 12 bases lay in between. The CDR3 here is CASIGGQAEAFF. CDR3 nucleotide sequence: TGTGCCAGCATAGGGGGGCAAGCTGAAGCTTTCTTT.

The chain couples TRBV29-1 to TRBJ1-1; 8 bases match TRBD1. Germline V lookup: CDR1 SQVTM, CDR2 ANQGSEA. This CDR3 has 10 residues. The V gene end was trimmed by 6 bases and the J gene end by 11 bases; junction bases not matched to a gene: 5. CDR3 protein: CSVQGAPAFF. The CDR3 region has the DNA TGCAGCGTCCAGGGGGCGCCGGCTTTCTTT.